Shown below are 6 T cell receptor beta chains from a single sample sequenced in a study of T cell responses to AZD1222 COVID-19 vaccine. Some clones are missing from TCRdb's copy, which holds only in-frame ones; the method was immunoSEQ multiplex PCR. The table shows 130,000 to 150,000 clones, with about 92% occurring only once. This material consisted of peripheral blood, taken on day 0 of AZD1222 vaccination. These receptor sequences come from an adult in good health.

The genes are TRBV6-1 and TRBJ1-6; 8 bases match TRBD1. The CDR3 consists of 17 residues. V lost 0 bases to trimming and J lost 10 bases; unmatched junction nucleotides: 11. Germline CDR1 reads MNHNS; CDR2 reads SASEGT. CDR3 bases: TGTGCCAGCAGTGAAGCGCTTGGACAGGGCGATGGATCACCCCTCCACTTT. It is translated as CASSEALGQGDGSPLHF.

V is TRBV7-9 and J is TRBJ1-3; possibly TRBD1 for D (6 bases). This CDR3 spans 16 amino acids. CDR1 and CDR2 from the germline V gene are SEHNR and FQNEAQ (reference sequence). Trimming left V 8 bases short and J 0 bases short, with 17 bases between. CDR3 sequence reads: CASSQRTANSGNTIYF. CDR3 sequence (DNA): TGTGCCAGCTCTCAACGGACAGCAAACTCTGGAAACACCATATATTTT.

The chain carries TRBV15 and TRBJ1-5, with a possible D match to TRBD1 (6 bases). The CDR3 contains 15 residues. The V gene lost 2 bases and the J gene lost 5 bases, with 13 bases spanning the gap. The germline CDR1 and CDR2 sequences are LNHNV and YYDKDF (reference sequence). CDR3 amino acids: CATSRHQGFDQPQHF. CDR3 nucleotide sequence: TGTGCCACCAGCAGACACCAGGGGTTCGATCAGCCCCAGCATTTT.

The chain carries TRBV19 and TRBJ1-2, with a tentative D call TRBD1 (6 bases). Trimming cost V 11 bases and J 4 bases, with 23 bases left between them. CDR3 size: 15 residues. CDR1 is LNHDA, CDR2 SQIVND, per germline (reference sequence). Here the CDR3 DNA reads TGTGCCGGCCGCTCAACAGGGTCTCCTAGCTATGGCTACACCTTC. This encodes CAGRSTGSPSYGYTF.

The chain joins TRBV12-3 or TRBV12-4 to TRBJ2-1; a possible D gene is TRBD1 (6 bases). Between the trimmed V and J ends, which lost 5 bases and 4 bases, there was a span of 9 bases. This CDR3 spans 13 amino acids. CDR3 nucleotide sequence: TGTGCCAGCAGTGCGGACAGATACAATGAGCAGTTCTTC. It specifies CASSADRYNEQFF.

In the case of this clone: At the DNA level, this CDR3 is encoded by other sequences in the same sample as well. The chain's CDR3 is CASSRDRNTGELFF. CDR3 DNA: TGCGCCAGCAGCCGGGACCGAAACACCGGGGAGCTGTTTTTT. This chain uses TRBV5-1 with TRBJ2-2; the D gene could be TRBD1 or TRBD2 (5 bases each). The CDR3 loop spans 14 amino acids. Germline loops: CDR1 SGHRS, CDR2 YFSETQ. Trimming shortened V by 4 bases and J by 2 bases, and 9 bases separated the two germline ends.